A single sample is the source of the 5 T cell receptor beta chains below, sequenced in a study of response to subunit inactivated influenza vaccine. From the RT-PCR reads, TCRdb called clonotypes with MiXCR, one entry per CDR3 protein. Seen here are 650,000 to 800,000 distinct CDR3 sequences, approximately 15% observed once, and the top ten hold around 7%. The sequencing here drew on PBMCs from blood, taken 14 to 15 days before vaccination. These receptors were obtained from a man in his fifties who received an inactivated influenza vaccine.

This clonotype was seen ten or more times. J is TRBJ1-1 and V is TRBV5-1; D is undetermined. Germline V CDR1 and CDR2: SGHRS, YFSETQ. The CDR3 contains 15 residues. Trimming pared 0 bases from V and 1 base from J, leaving 10 bases between. The CDR3 bases are TGCGCCAGCAGCTTGGTTGGCAGCGCGAACACTGAAGCTTTCTTT. It specifies CASSLVGSANTEAFF. The whole variable domain, filled in from reference TRBV5-1 and TRBJ1-1, reads KAGVTQTPRYLIKTRGQQVTLSCSPISGHRSVSWYQQTPGQGLQFLFEYFSETQRNKGNFPGRFSGRQFSNSRSEMNVSTLELGDSALYLCASSLVGSANTEAFFGQGTRLTVV.

This clonotype was seen a handful of times. The rearrangement links TRBV5-1 to TRBJ2-7, with a possible D match to TRBD1 (6 bases). This CDR3 has 14 amino acids. The V gene lost 4 bases and the J gene lost 2 bases, with 13 bases spanning the gap. CDR1 is SGHRS and CDR2 is YFSETQ in the germline V gene. DNA for the CDR3: TGCGCCAGCAGCGTCGTACAGGGTACCTACGAGCAGTACTTC. It specifies CASSVVQGTYEQYF.

The chain employs TRBV12-3 or TRBV12-4 and TRBJ1-5, with D perhaps TRBD1 (6 bases). V was cut by 8 bases and J by 4 bases, with 18 bases left in between. The CDR3 contains 15 residues. Here the CDR3 DNA reads TGTGCCAGCCAAGGTTTAGGACAGTTGAATCAGCCCCAGCATTTT. Translation gives CASQGLGQLNQPQHF.

V usage is TRBV20-1 and J usage is TRBJ2-7; D tentatively fits TRBD1 or TRBD2 (6 bases each). The CDR3 is made up of 14 amino acids. V lost 6 bases and J 0 bases, leaving 15 bases between the germline ends. Germline CDR1 and CDR2: DFQATT and SNEGSKA (reference sequence). The CDR3 DNA reads TGCAGTGCGAGGGGGGAAACGAGCTCCTACGAGCAGTACTTC. It translates to CSARGETSSYEQYF.

In its sample, this clonotype was seen a few times. The chain uses TRBV28 and TRBJ2-3; 8 bases are shared with TRBD1. V was pared by 0 bases and J by 4 bases, with 0 bases of the junction left unmatched. There are 14 residues in the CDR3. The V gene's germline CDR1 is MDHEN and CDR2 SYDVKM. CDR3 nucleotides: TGTGCCAGCAGTTTATGGGACAGGGCAGATACGCAGTATTTT. Protein: CASSLWDRADTQYF.